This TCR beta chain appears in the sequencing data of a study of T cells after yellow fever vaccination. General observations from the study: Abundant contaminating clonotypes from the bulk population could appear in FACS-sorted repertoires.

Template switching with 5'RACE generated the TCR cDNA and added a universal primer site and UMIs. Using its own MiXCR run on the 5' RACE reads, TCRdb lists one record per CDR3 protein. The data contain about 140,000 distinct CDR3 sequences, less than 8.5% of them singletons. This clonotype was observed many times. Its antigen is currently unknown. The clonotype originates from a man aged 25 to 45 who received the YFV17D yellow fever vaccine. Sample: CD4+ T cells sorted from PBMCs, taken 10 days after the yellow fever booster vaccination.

CDR3: CASSWTPYSTGELFF. For the CDR3, the DNA is TGCGCCAGCAGCTGGACCCCTTACTCTACCGGGGAGCTGTTTTTT. This chain uses TRBV5-1 with TRBJ2-2; D gene uncertain. This CDR3 is built from 15 residues. V lost 3 bases to trimming and J lost 5 bases, with 14 bases between them. Germline V gene lookup returns CDR1 SGHRS and CDR2 YFSETQ.